These T cell receptor beta chains were read from a single sample in a study of blood T cell repertoires in COVID-19. Repertoires were generated with immunoSEQ multiplex PCR, while TCRdb's copy carries only in-frame clones and drops some. The profile covers about 440,000 clones, with around nine tenths appearing a single time and 4% to 5.5% taken by the ten largest. The sequencing input was peripheral blood. Receptors originate from a woman younger than 45 with acute or convalescent COVID-19. Each CDR3 is given with its conserved first and last residue. D genes are given only for firm matches. For some rows the clone size is stated as once, few or many, or as a class when expanded; others skip it.

cdr3_aa,cdr3_nt,v_call,clone_size,d_call,j_call
CASSSTGYNSPLHF,TGTGCCAGCAGCTCGACAGGATATAATTCACCCCTCCACTTT,TRBV5-6,.,.,TRBJ1-6
CSEAGGYTF,TGCAGCGAGGCTGGTGGCTACACCTTC,TRBV20-1,.,.,TRBJ1-2
CASSTTFSGNTIYF,TGTGCCAGCAGTACCACATTCTCTGGAAACACCATATATTTT,TRBV5-8,.,.,TRBJ1-3
CASRGGQRLNTGELFF,TGTGCCAGCAGGGGGGGACAGCGTTTGAACACCGGGGAGCTGTTTTTT,TRBV2,.,.,TRBJ2-2
CASSPTLLAGGPGETQYF,TGTGCCAGCAGCCCGACTCTCTTAGCGGGGGGCCCGGGAGAGACCCAGTACTTC,TRBV11-2,once,TRBD2,TRBJ2-5
CAWSGVAGTGELFF,TGTGCCTGGTCCGGTGTAGCGGGGACAGGGGAGCTGTTTTTT,TRBV30,.,TRBD2,TRBJ2-2
CAISDGATGTEAYEQYF,TGTGCCATCAGTGATGGGGCAACGGGGACAGAGGCATACGAGCAGTACTTC,TRBV10-3,once,TRBD1,TRBJ2-7
CAWRLISTDTQYF,TGTGCCTGGAGACTAATCAGCACAGATACGCAGTATTTT,TRBV30,once,.,TRBJ2-3
CSASPGRGPMETQYF,TGCAGTGCTAGTCCCGGGCGGGGGCCCATGGAGACCCAGTACTTC,TRBV20-1,.,.,TRBJ2-5
CAWKQVTDTQYF,TGTGCCTGGAAGCAGGTTACAGATACGCAGTATTTT,TRBV30,few,.,TRBJ2-3
CASSEPPVEGGETQYF,TGCGCCAGCAGTGAACCACCGGTCGAGGGAGGTGAGACCCAGTACTTC,TRBV10-2,.,.,TRBJ2-5
CSVGDTANYGYTF,TGCAGCGTCGGGGACACCGCTAACTATGGCTACACCTTC,TRBV29-1,.,.,TRBJ1-2
CASSVGGGGNQPQHF,TGTGCCAGCAGCGTCGGGGGTGGAGGCAATCAGCCCCAGCATTTT,TRBV9,.,.,TRBJ1-5
CASSGGINQPQHF,TGTGCCAGCAGTGGCGGCATCAATCAGCCCCAGCATTTT,TRBV28,once,.,TRBJ1-5
CASSADGTPVNEQFF,TGTGCCAGCAGCGCGGACGGGACACCGGTCAATGAGCAGTTCTTC,TRBV9,.,.,TRBJ2-1
CASSPWQGRGSSYNEQFF,TGTGCCAGCAGCCCTTGGCAGGGAAGGGGGAGCTCCTACAATGAGCAGTTCTTC,TRBV3-1/TRBV3-2,.,.,TRBJ2-1